This T cell receptor beta chain was captured in a study of T cells after yellow fever vaccination. This CDR3 spans 16 amino acids. Germline V gene lookup returns CDR1 MNHEY and CDR2 SVGEGT. As regards this clonotype: A single base separates this from a much larger clone, so it may be a read error.

TCRdb re-derived calls from the 5' RACE reads in MiXCR, one entry per CDR3 protein. The profile shows about 150,000 distinct CDR3 sequences, just over 6.5% of them singletons. The sample in question was CD4+ T cells sorted from PBMCs, obtained 10 days after the yellow fever booster vaccination. J is TRBJ2-2 and V is TRBV6-2 or TRBV6-3; no clear D. The clonotype comes from a man aged 30-40 years who received the YFV17D yellow fever vaccine. CDR3 coding DNA: TGTGCCCGCAGTTACGGCGTTAGTACCAACACCGGGGAGCTGTTTTTT. This sequence encodes CARSYGVSTNTGELFF.